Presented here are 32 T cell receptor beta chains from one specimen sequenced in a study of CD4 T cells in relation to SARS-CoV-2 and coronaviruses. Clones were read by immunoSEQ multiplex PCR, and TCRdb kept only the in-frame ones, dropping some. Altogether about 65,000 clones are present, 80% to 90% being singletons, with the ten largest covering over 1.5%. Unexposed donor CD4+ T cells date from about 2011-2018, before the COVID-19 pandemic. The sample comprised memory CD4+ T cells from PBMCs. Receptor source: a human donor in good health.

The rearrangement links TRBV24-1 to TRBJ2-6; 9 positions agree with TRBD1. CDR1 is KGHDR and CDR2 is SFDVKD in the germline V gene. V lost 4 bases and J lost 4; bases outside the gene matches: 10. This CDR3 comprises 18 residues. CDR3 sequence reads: CATSDPRQGGGGANVLTF. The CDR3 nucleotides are TGTGCCACCAGTGACCCTCGACAGGGGGGGGGAGGGGCCAACGTCCTGACTTTC.

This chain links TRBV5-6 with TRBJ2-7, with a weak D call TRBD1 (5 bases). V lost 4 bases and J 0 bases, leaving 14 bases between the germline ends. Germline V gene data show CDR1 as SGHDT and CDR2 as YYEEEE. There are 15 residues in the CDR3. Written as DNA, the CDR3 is TGTGCCAGCAGCCCCTTCGTGACAGACTCCTACGAGCAGTACTTC. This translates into CASSPFVTDSYEQYF.

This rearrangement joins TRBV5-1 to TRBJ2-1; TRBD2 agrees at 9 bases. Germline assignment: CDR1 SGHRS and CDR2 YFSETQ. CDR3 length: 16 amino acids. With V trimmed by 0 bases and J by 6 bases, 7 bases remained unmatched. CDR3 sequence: CASSLGVAGAGNEQFF. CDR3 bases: TGCGCCAGCAGCTTGGGGGTAGCGGGAGCCGGCAATGAGCAGTTCTTC.

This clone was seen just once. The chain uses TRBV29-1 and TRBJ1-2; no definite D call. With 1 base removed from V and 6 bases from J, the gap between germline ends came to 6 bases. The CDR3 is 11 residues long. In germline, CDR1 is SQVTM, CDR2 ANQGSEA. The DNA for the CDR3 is TGCAGCGTTGAAGGGGCTGATGGCTACACCTTC. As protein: CSVEGADGYTF.

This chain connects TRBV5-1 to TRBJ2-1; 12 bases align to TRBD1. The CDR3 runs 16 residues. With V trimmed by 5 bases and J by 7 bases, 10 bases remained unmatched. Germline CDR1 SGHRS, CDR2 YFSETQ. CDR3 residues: CASSWNSGQGANEQFF. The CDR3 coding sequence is TGCGCCAGCAGTTGGAACTCGGGACAGGGGGCAAATGAGCAGTTCTTC.

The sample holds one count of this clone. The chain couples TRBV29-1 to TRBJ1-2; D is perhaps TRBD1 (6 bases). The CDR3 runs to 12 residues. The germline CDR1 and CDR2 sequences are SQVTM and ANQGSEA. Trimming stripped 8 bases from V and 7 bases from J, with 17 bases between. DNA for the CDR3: TGCAGCTTCACTCGGGACATGAGTGGCTACACCTTC. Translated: CSFTRDMSGYTF.

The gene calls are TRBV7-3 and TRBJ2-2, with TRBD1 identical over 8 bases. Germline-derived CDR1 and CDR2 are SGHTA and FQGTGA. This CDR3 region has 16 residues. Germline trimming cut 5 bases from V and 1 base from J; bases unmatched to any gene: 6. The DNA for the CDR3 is TGTGCCAGCAGCCCCAACAGGGGGTTGAACACCGGGGAGCTGTTTTTT. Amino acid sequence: CASSPNRGLNTGELFF. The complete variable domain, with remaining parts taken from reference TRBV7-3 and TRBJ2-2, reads GAGVSQTPSNKVTEKGKYVELRCDPISGHTALYWYRQSLGQGPEFLIYFQGTGAADDSGLPNDRFFAVRPEGSVSTLKIQRTERGDSAVYLCASSPNRGLNTGELFFGEGSRLTVL.

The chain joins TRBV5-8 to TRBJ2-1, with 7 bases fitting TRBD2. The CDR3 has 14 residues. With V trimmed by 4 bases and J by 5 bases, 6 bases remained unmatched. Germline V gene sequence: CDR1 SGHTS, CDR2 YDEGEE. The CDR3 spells CASSPGGSHNEQFF. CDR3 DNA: TGTGCCAGCAGCCCGGGGGGTTCCCACAATGAGCAGTTCTTC. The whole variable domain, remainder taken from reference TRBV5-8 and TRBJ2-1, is EAGVTQSPTHLIKTRGQQATLRCSPISGHTSVYWYQQALGLGLQFLLWYDEGEERNRGNFPPRFSGRQFPNYSSELNVNALELEDSALYLCASSPGGSHNEQFFGPGTRLTVL.

This CDR3 is CASSPVWGGIQPQHF. In nucleotides, the CDR3 is TGTGCCAGCAGCCCAGTGTGGGGAGGAATCCAGCCCCAGCATTTT. J is TRBJ1-5 and V is TRBV6-2 or TRBV6-3; D uncertain. This CDR3 comprises 15 residues. CDR1 is MNHEY, CDR2 SVGEGT, per germline. Trimming took off 6 bases at V and 7 bases at J, with 19 bases between the two ends.

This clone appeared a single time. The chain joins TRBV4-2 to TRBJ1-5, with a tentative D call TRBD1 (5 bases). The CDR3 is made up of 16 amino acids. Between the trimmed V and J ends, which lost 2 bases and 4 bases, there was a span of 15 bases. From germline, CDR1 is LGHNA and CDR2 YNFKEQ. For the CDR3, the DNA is TGTGCCAGCAGCCAATTATTAAGGGGCAGTAATCAGCCCCAGCATTTT. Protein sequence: CASSQLLRGSNQPQHF.

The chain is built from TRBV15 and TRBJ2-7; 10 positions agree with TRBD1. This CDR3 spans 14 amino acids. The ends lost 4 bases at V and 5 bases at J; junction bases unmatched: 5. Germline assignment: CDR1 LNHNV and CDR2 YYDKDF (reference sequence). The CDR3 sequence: CATSTRQGADEQYF. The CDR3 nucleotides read TGTGCCACCAGCACCCGACAGGGGGCGGACGAGCAGTACTTC.

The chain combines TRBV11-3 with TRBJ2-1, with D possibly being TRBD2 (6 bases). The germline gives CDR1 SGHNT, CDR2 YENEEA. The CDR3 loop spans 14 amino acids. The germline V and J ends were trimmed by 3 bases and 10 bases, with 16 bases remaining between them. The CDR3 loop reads CASSFAGLEGEQFF. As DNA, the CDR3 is TGTGCCAGCAGCTTTGCGGGGCTGGAGGGCGAGCAGTTCTTC.

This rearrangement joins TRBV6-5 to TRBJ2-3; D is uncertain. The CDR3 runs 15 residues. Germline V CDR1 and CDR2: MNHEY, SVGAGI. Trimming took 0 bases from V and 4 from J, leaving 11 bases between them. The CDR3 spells CASSYSSVVPDTQYF. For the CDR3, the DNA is TGTGCCAGCAGTTACTCGTCCGTGGTACCAGATACGCAGTATTTT.

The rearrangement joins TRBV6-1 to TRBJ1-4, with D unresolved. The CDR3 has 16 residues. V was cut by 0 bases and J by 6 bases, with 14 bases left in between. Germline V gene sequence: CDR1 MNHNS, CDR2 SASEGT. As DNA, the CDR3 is TGTGCCAGCAGTGAAGCCCCCTGGGAGCTCGATGAAAAACTGTTTTTT. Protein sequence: CASSEAPWELDEKLFF.

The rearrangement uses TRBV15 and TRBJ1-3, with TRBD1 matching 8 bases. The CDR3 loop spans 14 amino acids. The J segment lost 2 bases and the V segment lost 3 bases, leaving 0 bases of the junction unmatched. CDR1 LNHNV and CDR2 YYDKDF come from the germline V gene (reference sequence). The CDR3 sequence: CATSRTGAGNTIYF. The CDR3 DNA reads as TGTGCCACCAGCAGGACAGGGGCTGGAAACACCATATATTTT.

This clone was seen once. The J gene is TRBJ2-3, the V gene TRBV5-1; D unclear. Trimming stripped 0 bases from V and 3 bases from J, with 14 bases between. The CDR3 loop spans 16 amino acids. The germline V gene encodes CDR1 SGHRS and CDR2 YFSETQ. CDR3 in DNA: TGCGCCAGCAGCTTGGCCCCCCGAAGGGTGACAGATACGCAGTATTTT. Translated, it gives CASSLAPRRVTDTQYF.

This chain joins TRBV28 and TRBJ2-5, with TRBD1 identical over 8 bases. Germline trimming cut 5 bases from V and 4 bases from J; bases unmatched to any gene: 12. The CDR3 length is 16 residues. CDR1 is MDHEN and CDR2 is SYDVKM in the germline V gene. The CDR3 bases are TGTGCCAGCAGTCACCGATCGACAGGGGTGGCAGAGACCCAGTACTTC. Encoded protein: CASSHRSTGVAETQYF.

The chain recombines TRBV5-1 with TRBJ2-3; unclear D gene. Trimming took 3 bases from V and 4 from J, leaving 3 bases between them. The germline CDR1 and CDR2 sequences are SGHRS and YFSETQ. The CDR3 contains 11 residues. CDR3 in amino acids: CASSWSDTQYF. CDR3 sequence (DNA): TGCGCCAGCAGCTGGTCAGATACGCAGTATTTT.

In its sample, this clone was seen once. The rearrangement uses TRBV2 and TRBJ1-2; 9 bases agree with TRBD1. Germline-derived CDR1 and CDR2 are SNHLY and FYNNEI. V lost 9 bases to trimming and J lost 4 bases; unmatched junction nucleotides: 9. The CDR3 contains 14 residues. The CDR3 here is CASSWDREGYGYTF. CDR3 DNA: TGTGCCAGTAGCTGGGACAGGGAAGGCTATGGCTACACCTTC.

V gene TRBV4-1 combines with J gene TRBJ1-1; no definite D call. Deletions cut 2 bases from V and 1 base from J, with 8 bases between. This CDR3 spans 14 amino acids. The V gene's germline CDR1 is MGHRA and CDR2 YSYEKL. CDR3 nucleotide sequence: TGCGCCAGCAGCCAACCAACCGGGAACACTGAAGCTTTCTTT. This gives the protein CASSQPTGNTEAFF.

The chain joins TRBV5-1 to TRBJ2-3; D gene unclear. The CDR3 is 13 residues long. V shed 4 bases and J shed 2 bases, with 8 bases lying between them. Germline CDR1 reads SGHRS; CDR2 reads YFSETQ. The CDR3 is CASSLKTTDTQYF. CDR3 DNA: TGCGCCAGCAGCCTGAAAACCACAGATACGCAGTATTTT. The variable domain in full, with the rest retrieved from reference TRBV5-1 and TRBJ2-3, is KAGVTQTPRYLIKTRGQQVTLSCSPISGHRSVSWYQQTPGQGLQFLFEYFSETQRNKGNFPGRFSGRQFSNSRSEMNVSTLELGDSALYLCASSLKTTDTQYFGPGTRLTVL.

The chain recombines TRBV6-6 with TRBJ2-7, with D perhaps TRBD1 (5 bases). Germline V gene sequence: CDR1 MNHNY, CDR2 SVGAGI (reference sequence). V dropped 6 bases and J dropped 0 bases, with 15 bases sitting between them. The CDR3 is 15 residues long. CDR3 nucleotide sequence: TGTGCCAGCAGAGATAGACAGATATCCTCCTACGAGCAGTACTTC. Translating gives CASRDRQISSYEQYF.

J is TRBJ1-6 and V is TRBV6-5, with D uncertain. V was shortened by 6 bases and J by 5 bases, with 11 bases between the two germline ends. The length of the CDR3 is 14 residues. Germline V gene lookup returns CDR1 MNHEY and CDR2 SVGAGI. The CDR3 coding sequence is TGTGCCAGCAGCTGGGTACCTAATAATTCACCCCTCCACTTT. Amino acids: CASSWVPNNSPLHF.

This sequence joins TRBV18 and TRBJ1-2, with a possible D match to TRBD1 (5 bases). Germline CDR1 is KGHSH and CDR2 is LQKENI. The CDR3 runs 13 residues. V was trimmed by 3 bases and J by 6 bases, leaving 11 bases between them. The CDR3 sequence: CASSPRDSNGYTF. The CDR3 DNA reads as TGTGCCAGCTCACCCCGGGACTCGAATGGCTACACCTTC.

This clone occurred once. This CDR3 reads CASSGGGGASETQYF. CDR3 DNA: TGTGCCAGCAGTGGGGGCGGGGGGGCCTCAGAGACCCAGTACTTC. The chain joins TRBV2 to TRBJ2-5, with 9 bases that match TRBD2. CDR3 length equals 15 residues. Germline V gene sequence: CDR1 SNHLY, CDR2 FYNNEI. With V trimmed by 4 bases and J by 4 bases, 7 bases remained unmatched.

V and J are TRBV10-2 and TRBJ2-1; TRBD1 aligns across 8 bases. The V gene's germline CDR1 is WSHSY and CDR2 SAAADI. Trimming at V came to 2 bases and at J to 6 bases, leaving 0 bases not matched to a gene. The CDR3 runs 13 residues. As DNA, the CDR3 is TGCGCCAGCAGTGAGACAGGGGGCAATGAGCAGTTCTTC. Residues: CASSETGGNEQFF.

The CDR3 region is CAWGTSGDEQYF. The CDR3 nucleotides read TGTGCCTGGGGGACTAGCGGGGACGAGCAGTACTTC. V gene TRBV30 combines with J gene TRBJ2-7, with TRBD2 matching 13 bases. Trimming at V came to 5 bases and at J to 5 bases, leaving 0 bases not matched to a gene. CDR1 and CDR2 from the germline V gene are GTSNPN and SVGIG (reference sequence). The CDR3 is 12 residues long.

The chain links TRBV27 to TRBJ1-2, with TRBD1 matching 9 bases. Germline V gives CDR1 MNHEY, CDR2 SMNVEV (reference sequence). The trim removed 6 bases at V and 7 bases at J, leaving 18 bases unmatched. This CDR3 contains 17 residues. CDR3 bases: TGTGCCAGCAGACGACAGGGGGGCCTCGGACTAGGAGTTGGCTACACCTTC. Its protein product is CASRRQGGLGLGVGYTF.

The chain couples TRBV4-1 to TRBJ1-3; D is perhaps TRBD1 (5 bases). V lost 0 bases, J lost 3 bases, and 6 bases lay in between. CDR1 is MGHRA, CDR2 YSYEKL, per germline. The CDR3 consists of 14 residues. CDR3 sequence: CASSQEGGGNTIYF. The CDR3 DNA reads TGCGCCAGCAGCCAAGAGGGGGGTGGAAACACCATATATTTT.

The CDR3 is CASSLGGVVGASTDTQYF. DNA of the CDR3: TGCGCCAGCAGCTTGGGGGGGGTAGTGGGGGCCAGCACAGATACGCAGTATTTT. The rearrangement links TRBV5-1 to TRBJ2-3, with D perhaps being TRBD1 or TRBD2 (6 bases each). The V end was cut by 0 bases, the J end by 0 bases, with 17 bases between. The CDR3 is 18 residues long. Per the germline V gene, CDR1 is SGHRS and CDR2 is YFSETQ.

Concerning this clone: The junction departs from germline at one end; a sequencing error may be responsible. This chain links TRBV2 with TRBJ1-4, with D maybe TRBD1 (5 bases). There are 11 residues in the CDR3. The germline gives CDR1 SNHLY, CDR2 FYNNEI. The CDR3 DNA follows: TGTGCCAGCAACAGTTGGGGCCAAGAGATTTTT. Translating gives CASNSWGQEIF. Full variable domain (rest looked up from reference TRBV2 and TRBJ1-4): EPEVTQTPSHQVTQMGQEVILRCVPISNHLYFYWYRQILGQKVEFLVSFYNNEISEKSEIFDDQFSVERPDGSNFTLKIRSTKLEDSAMYFCASNSWGQEIFGSGTQLSVL.

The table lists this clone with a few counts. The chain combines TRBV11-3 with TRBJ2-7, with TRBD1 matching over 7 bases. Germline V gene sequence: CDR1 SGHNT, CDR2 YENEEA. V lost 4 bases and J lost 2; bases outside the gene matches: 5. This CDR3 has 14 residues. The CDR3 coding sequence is TGTGCCAGCAGCTCGCGAGGGGGCCCCTACGAGCAGTACTTC. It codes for CASSSRGGPYEQYF. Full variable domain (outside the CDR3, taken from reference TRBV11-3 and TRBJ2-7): EAGVVQSPRYKIIEKKQPVAFWCNPISGHNTLYWYLQNLGQGPELLIRYENEEAVDDSQLPKDRFSAERLKGVDSTLKIQPAELGDSAVYLCASSSRGGPYEQYFGPGTRLTVT.